This T cell receptor (beta chain) stems from a study of OX40 agonist ivuxolimab in advanced cancers. Study background: Treatment of patients was with ivuxolimab, an agonistic anti-OX40 (CD134) antibody. Prior therapy, whether anti-PD-1, anti-PD-L1 or anti-CTLA-4, was allowed, and about 40% had some. A mean age of approximately 58 years, range roughly 23 to 85, was recorded, and 70% to 85% were male.

CDR3 length: 15 amino acids. Profiled with immunoSEQ multiplex PCR; TCRdb holds only in-frame clones, not every one. The sample carries tens of thousands of clones, around 87% recorded once. About this clone: Its antigen is unknown.

The study's findings and limits: The antigens recognized by the expanded peripheral T cells, that is their antigen specificity, were not determined.

The chain recombines TRBV21-1 with TRBJ1-1; the table names TRBD1, a call not compared with the DNA. TRBV21-1 is an annotated pseudogene. This TCR derives from an adult with an advanced solid tumor such as melanoma, head and neck, liver or kidney cancer. The sample consisted of CD4+ or CD8+ T cells sorted from blood, taken in a trial of the OX40 agonist ivuxolimab. CDR3 sequence: CASSKWDRVSTEAFF. CDR3 bases: TGTGCCAGCAGCAAATGGGACAGGGTTAGCACTGAAGCTTTCTTT.